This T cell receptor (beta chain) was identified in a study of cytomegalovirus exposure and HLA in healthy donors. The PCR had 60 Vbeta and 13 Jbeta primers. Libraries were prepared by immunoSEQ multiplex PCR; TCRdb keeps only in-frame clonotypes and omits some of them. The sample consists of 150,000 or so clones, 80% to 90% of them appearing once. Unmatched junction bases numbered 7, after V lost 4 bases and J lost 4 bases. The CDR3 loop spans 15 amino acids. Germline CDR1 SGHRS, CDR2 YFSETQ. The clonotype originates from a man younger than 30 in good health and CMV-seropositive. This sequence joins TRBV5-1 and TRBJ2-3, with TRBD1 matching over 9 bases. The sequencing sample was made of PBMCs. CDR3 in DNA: TGCGCCAGCAGCCAAACAGGGGGCCTCGCAGATACGCAGTATTTT. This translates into CASSQTGGLADTQYF.